This T cell receptor beta chain was captured by sequencing in a study of monozygotic twins with inflammatory bowel disease. Germline-derived CDR1 and CDR2 are SQVTM and ANQGSEA. This CDR3 contains 14 residues. Skipping T cell sorting, the study isolated total RNA directly from whole blood. The UMIs contained a 6-nucleotide sample barcode. They were added by template switching during cDNA synthesis. TCRdb re-called the 5' RACE reads and shows each CDR3 protein once, DNA omitted. This table lists some 450,000 distinct CDR3 sequences. The sequenced material came from blood. The chain employs TRBV29-1 and TRBJ2-1; TCRdb indicates TRBD1, and absent DNA this call remains unverified. This sequence originates from a human donor with ulcerative colitis or Crohn's disease, or a healthy co-twin of an affected twin (not recorded which). The CDR3: CSVDPGGGYNEQFF.